This T cell receptor beta chain was recovered during a study of regulatory T cells in long-lasting Graves disease. V was trimmed by 5 bases and J by 1 base, leaving 14 bases between them. Looked up from germline, CDR1 is SGHAT and CDR2 is FQNNGV. This CDR3 has 16 amino acids. This clonotype was observed at least ten times. Time point specified: newly diagnosed GD, antithyroid drugs for less than 3 months. Extracted RNA from PBMCs served as the source of the TCR library. Building of the TCR beta libraries involved iRepertoire HTBI primers and Arm-PCR of CDR3 regions. MiXCR was run by TCRdb on the multiplex PCR reads, yielding one entry per CDR3 protein. The sample has 350,000 to 550,000 distinct CDR3 sequences, about a sixth seen once. These data are also associated with another study on T cells in Graves' hyperthyroidism and ophthalmopathy.

The chain couples TRBV11-2 to TRBJ2-2; possible D gene TRBD1, 6 bases. This sequence originates from a woman aged 18-29 years with Graves disease. The source was peripheral blood mononuclear cells (PBMCs), collected at new diagnosis, from a patient treated with antithyroid drugs. The CDR3 is CASSRQRTVNTGELFF. In DNA, the CDR3 is TGTGCCAGCAGCCGACAAAGGACAGTGAACACCGGGGAGCTGTTTTTT.